The clone carrying this T cell receptor beta chain was detected only once. The data were taken from a study of blood T cell repertoires in COVID-19. Across the whole study: Samples of COVID-19 (acute and convalescent) were obtained from the United States, Italy and Spain. PBMCs, B-cell-depleted T cells, or T cells provided the cDNA or gDNA that made up the material.

Authors' methods: Scientists estimated how many nucleated cells there were by amplifying reference gene primers. Generated by immunoSEQ multiplex PCR, the TCRdb table keeps only in-frame clones and is missing some. V, J and clone size were drawn from that table, and D and trimming were deduced from the DNA. The table records fewer than 250,000 clones, under 85% of them present only once. This CDR3 has 13 amino acids. Germline V gene sequence: CDR1 SGHKS, CDR2 YYEKEE (reference sequence). V shed 7 bases and J shed 4 bases, with 14 bases lying between them. The sequenced sample consisted of peripheral blood. The source is a human donor in a cohort sampled during active COVID-19. The chain links TRBV5-5 to TRBJ1-1; no firm D call. CDR3 sequence reads: CASAFGVGTEAFF. DNA of the CDR3: TGTGCCAGCGCCTTTGGAGTCGGCACTGAAGCTTTCTTT.